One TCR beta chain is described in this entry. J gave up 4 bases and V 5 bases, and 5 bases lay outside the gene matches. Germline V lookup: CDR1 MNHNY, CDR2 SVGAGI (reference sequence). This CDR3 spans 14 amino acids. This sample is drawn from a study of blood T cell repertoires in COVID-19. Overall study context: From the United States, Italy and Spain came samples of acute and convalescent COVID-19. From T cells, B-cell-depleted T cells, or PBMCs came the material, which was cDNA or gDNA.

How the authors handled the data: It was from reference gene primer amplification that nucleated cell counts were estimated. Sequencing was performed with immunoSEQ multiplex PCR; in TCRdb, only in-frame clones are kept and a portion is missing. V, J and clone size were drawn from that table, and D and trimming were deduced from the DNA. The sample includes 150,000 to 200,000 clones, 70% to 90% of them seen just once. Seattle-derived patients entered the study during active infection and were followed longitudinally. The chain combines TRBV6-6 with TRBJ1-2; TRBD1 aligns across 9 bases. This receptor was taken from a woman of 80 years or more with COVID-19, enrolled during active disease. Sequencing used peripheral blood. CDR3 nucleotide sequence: TGTGCCAGCAGTGCCCGGACAGGGGTCTATGGCTACACCTTC. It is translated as CASSARTGVYGYTF.